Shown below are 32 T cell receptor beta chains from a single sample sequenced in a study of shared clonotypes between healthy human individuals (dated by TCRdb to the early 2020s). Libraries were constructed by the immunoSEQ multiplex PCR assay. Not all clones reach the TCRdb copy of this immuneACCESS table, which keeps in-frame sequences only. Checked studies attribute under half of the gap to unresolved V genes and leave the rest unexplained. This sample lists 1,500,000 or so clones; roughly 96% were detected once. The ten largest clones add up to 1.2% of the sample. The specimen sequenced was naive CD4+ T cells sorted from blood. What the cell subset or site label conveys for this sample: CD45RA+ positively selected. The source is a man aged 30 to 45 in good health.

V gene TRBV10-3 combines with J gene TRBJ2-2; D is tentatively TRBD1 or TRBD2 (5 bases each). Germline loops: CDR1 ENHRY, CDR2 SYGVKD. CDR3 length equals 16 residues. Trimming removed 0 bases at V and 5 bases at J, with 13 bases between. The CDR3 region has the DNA TGTGCCATCAGTGAGTCGGCAGGGAGAAGTACCGGGGAGCTGTTTTTT. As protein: CAISESAGRSTGELFF.

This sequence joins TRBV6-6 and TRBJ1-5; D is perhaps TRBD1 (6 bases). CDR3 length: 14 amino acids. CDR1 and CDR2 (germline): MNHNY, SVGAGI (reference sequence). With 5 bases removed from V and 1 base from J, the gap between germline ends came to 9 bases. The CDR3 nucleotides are TGTGCCAGCAGTAAGGGACACAGCAATCAGCCCCAGCATTTT. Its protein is CASSKGHSNQPQHF.

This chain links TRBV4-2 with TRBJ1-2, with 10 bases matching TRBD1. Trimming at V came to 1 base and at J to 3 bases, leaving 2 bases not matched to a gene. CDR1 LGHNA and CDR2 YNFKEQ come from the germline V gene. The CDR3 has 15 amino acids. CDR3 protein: CASSQVGQGDYGYTF. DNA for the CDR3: TGTGCCAGCAGCCAAGTAGGACAGGGGGACTATGGCTACACCTTC.

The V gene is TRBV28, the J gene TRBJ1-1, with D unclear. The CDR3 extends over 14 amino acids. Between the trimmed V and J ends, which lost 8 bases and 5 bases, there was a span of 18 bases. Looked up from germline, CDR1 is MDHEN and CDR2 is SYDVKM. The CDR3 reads CASRLSPGWTEAFF. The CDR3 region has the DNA TGTGCCAGCCGCCTGAGCCCGGGGTGGACTGAAGCTTTCTTT.

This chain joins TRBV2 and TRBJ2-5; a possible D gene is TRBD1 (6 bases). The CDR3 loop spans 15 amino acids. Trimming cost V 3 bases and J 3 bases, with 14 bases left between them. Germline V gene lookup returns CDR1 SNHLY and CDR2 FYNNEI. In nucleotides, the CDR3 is TGTGCCAGCAGTGAGCATCAGGGGAGAGAAGAGACCCAGTACTTC. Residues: CASSEHQGREETQYF.

CDR3 protein: CAWSVRGRYGNEQFF. The CDR3, as DNA: TGTGCCTGGAGTGTCCGAGGGAGGTATGGCAATGAGCAGTTCTTC. The chain carries TRBV30 and TRBJ2-1, with D maybe TRBD2 (6 bases). Germline V CDR1 and CDR2: GTSNPN, SVGIG (reference sequence). Trimming cost V 0 bases and J 6 bases, with 15 bases left between them. The CDR3 length is 15 residues.

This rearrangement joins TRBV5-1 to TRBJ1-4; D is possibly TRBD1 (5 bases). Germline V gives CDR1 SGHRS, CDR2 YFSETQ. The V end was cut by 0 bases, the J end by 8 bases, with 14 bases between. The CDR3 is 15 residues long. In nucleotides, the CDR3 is TGCGCCAGCAGCTTGGGAGTAGGGGAGGGAGAAAAACTGTTTTTT. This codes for CASSLGVGEGEKLFF.

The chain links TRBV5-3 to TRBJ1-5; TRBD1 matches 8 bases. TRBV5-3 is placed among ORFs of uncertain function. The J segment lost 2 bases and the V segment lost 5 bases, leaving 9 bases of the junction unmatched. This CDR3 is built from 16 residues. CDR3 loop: CARRPRTGSCNQPQHF. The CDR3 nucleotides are TGTGCCAGAAGACCTAGGACAGGGAGTTGCAATCAGCCCCAGCATTTT.

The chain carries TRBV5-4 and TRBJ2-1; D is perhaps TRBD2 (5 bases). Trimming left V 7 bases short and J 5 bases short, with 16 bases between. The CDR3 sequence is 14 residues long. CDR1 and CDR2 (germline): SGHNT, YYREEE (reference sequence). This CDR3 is CASEPGKPNNEQFF. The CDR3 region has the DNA TGTGCCAGCGAGCCGGGAAAGCCGAACAATGAGCAGTTCTTC.

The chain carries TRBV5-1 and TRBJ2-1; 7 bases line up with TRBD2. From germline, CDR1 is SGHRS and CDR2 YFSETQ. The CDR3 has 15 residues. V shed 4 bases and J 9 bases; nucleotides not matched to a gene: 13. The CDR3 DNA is TGCGCCAGCAGCAGGACCGGGACTAATGCTTTTGAGCAGTTCTTC. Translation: CASSRTGTNAFEQFF.

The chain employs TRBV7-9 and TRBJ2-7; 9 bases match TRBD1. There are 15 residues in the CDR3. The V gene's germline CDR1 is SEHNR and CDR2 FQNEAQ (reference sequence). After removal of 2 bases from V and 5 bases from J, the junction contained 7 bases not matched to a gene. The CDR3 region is CASSLTRTGANEQYF. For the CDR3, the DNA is TGTGCCAGCAGCTTAACCCGGACAGGGGCGAACGAGCAGTACTTC. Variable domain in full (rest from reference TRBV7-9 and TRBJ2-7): DTGVSQNPRHKITKRGQNVTFRCDPISEHNRLYWYRQTLGQGPEFLTYFQNEAQLEKSRLLSDRFSAERPKGSFSTLEIQRTEQGDSAMYLCASSLTRTGANEQYFGPGTRLTVT.

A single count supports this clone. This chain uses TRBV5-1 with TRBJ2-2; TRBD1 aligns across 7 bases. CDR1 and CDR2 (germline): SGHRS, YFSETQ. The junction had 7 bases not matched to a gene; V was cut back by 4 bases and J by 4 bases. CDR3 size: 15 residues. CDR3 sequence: CASSDSTGTTGELFF. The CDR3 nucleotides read TGCGCCAGCAGCGACTCGACAGGGACCACCGGGGAGCTGTTTTTT.

CDR3 nucleotides: TGTGCCAGCTCACCAAAAAGGGTGGGTTCGGCCCAATTCAATGAGCAGTTCTTC. It specifies CASSPKRVGSAQFNEQFF. The V and J genes are TRBV18 and TRBJ2-1; D gene unclear. The CDR3 length is 18 residues. V was cut by 2 bases and J by 6 bases, with 23 bases left in between. Germline V gene lookup returns CDR1 KGHSH and CDR2 LQKENI.

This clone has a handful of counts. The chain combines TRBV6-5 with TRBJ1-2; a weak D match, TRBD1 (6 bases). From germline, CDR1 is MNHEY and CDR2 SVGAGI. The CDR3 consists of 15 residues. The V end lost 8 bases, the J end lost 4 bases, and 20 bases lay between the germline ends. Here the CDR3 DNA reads TGTGCCAGCTGGGCACCCGGGGGCCGCGCCTATGGCTACACCTTC. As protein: CASWAPGGRAYGYTF.

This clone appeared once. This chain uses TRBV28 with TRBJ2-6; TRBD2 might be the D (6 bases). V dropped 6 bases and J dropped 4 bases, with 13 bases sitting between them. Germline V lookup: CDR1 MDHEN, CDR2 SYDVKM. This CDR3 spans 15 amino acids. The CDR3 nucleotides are TGTGCCAGCAGCCCCTTTGCGGGGGGGGCCAACGTCCTGACTTTC. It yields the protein CASSPFAGGANVLTF.

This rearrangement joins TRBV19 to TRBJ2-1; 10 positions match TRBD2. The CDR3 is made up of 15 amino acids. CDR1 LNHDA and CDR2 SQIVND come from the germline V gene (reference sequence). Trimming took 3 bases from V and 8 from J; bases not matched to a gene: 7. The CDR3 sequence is CASSIGSGRRDEQFF. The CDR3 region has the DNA TGTGCCAGTAGTATCGGTAGCGGGAGGAGGGATGAGCAGTTCTTC.

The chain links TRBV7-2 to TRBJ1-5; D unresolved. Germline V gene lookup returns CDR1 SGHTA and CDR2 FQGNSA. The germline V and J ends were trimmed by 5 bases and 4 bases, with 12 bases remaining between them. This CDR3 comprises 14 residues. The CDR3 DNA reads TGTGCCAGCAGCCAATTGGGCACTAATCAGCCCCAGCATTTT. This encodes CASSQLGTNQPQHF.

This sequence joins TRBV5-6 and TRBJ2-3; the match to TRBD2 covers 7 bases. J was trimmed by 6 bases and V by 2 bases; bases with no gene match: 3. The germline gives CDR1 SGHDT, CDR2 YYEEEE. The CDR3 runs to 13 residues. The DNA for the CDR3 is TGTGCCAGCAGCTTAGGGAGGGGTGATACGCAGTATTTT. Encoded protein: CASSLGRGDTQYF.

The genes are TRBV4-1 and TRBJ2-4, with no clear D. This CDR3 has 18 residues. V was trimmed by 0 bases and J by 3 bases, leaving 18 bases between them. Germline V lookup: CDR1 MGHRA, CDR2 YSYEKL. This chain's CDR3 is CASSQDQPQAWGKNIQYF. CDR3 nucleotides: TGCGCCAGCAGCCAAGATCAACCACAAGCCTGGGGCAAAAACATTCAGTACTTC.

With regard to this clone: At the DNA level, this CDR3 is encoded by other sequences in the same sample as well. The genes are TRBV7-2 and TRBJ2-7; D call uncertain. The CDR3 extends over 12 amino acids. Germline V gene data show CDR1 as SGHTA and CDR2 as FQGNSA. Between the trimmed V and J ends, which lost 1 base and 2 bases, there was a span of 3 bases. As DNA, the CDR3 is TGTGCCAGCAGCTTAGGAGCCTACGAGCAGTACTTC. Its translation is CASSLGAYEQYF.

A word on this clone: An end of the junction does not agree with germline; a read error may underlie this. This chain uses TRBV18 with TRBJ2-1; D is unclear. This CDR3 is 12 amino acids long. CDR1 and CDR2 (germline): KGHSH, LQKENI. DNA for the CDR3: TGTGCCAGCTCACCGCTATCAGGCCCCCGTGTCTTC. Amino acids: CASSPLSGPRVF.

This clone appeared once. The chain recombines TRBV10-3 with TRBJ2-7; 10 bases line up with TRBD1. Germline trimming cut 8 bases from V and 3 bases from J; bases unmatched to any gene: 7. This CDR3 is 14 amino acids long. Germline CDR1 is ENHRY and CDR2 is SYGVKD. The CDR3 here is CAIARDRGLYEQYF. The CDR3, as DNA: TGTGCCATCGCCCGGGACAGGGGTCTCTACGAGCAGTACTTC.

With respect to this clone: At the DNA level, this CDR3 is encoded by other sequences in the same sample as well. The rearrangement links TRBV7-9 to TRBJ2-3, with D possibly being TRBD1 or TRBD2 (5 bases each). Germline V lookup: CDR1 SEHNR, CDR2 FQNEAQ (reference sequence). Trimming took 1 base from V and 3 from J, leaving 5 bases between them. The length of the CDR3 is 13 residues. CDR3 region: CASSLGGTDTQYF. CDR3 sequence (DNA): TGTGCCAGCAGCTTAGGGGGGACAGATACGCAGTATTTT.

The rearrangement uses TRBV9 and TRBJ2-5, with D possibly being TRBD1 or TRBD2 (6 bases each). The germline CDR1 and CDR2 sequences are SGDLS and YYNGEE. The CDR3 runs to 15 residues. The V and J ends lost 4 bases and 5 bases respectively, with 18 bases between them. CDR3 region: CASSPWRGSRETQYF. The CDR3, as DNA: TGTGCCAGCAGCCCCTGGAGGGGGTCGCGGGAGACCCAGTACTTC.

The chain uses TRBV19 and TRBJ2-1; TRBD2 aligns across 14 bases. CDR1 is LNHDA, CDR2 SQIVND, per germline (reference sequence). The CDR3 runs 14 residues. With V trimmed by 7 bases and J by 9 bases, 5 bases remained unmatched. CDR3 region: CASMRLAGGGEQFF. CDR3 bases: TGTGCCAGTATGAGACTAGCGGGAGGGGGTGAGCAGTTCTTC. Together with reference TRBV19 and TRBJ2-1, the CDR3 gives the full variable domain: DGGITQSPKYLFRKEGQNVTLSCEQNLNHDAMYWYRQDPGQGLRLIYYSQIVNDFQKGDIAEGYSVSREKKESFPLTVTSAQKNPTAFYLCASMRLAGGGEQFFGPGTRLTVL.

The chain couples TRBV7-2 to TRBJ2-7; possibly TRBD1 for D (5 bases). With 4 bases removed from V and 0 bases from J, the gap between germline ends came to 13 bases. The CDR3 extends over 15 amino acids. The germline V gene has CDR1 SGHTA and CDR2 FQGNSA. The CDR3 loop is CASSSWRQSSYEQYF. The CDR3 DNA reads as TGTGCCAGCAGCTCCTGGAGACAGAGCTCCTACGAGCAGTACTTC.

The DNA for the CDR3 is TGCGCCAGCAGCCAGAGGTGGCCGACACTTGGAACCCCAGATACGCAGTATTTT. It codes for CASSQRWPTLGTPDTQYF. The chain joins TRBV4-1 to TRBJ2-3, with D uncertain. V was clipped by 3 bases and J by 4 bases, with 23 bases between them. CDR1 and CDR2 from the germline V gene are MGHRA and YSYEKL. The CDR3 spans 18 residues.

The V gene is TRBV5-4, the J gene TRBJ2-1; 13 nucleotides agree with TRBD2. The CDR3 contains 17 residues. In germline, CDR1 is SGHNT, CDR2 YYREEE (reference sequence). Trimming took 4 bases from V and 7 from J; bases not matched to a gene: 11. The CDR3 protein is CASSPGTSGAWGNEQFF. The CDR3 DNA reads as TGTGCCAGCAGCCCCGGGACTAGCGGGGCTTGGGGGAATGAGCAGTTCTTC.

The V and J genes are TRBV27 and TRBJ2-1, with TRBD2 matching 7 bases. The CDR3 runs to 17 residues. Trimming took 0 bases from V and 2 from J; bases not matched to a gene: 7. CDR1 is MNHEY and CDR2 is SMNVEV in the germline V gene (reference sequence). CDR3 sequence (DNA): TGTGCCAGCAGTTTATCCGGGCGGGAGCAACCCTACAATGAGCAGTTCTTC. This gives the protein CASSLSGREQPYNEQFF.

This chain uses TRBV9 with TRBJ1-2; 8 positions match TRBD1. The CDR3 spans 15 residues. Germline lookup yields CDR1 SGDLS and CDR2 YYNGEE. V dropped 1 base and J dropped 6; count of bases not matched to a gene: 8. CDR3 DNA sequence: TGTGCCAGCAGCGTATCCGCCCTGACAGGGGATGGCTACACCTTC. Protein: CASSVSALTGDGYTF. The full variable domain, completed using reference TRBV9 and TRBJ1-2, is DSGVTQTPKHLITATGQRVTLRCSPRSGDLSVYWYQQSLDQGLQFLIQYYNGEERAKGNILERFSAQQFPDLHSELNLSSLELGDSALYFCASSVSALTGDGYTFGSGTRLTVV.

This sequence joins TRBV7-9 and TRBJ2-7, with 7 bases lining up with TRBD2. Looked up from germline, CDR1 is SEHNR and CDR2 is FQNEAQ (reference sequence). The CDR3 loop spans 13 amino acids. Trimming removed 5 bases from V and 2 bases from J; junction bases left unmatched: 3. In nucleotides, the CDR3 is TGTGCCAGCAGCCGGACTAGTCCCTACGAGCAGTACTTC. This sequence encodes CASSRTSPYEQYF.

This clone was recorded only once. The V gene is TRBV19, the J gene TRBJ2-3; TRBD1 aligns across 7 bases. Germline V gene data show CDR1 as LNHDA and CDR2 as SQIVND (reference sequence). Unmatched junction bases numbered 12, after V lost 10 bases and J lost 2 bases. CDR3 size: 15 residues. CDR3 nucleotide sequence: TGTGCCACCCGACAGGGACCGGGTAACACAGATACGCAGTATTTT. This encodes CATRQGPGNTDTQYF.